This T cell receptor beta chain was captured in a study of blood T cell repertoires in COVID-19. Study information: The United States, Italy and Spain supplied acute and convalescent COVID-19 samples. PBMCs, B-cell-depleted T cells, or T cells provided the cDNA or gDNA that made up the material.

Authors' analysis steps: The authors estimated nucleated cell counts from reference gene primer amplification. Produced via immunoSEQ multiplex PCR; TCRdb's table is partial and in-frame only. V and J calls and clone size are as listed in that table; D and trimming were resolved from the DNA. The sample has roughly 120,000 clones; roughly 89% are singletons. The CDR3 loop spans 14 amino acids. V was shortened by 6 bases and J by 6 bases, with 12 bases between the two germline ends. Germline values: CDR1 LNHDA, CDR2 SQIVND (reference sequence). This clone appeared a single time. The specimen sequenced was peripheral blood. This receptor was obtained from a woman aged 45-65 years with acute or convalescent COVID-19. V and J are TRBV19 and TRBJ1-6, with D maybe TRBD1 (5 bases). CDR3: CASRRQSLNSPLHF. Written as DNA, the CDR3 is TGTGCCAGTAGGAGACAGAGTCTTAATTCACCCCTCCACTTT. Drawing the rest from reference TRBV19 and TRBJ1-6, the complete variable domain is DGGITQSPKYLFRKEGQNVTLSCEQNLNHDAMYWYRQDPGQGLRLIYYSQIVNDFQKGDIAEGYSVSREKKESFPLTVTSAQKNPTAFYLCASRRQSLNSPLHFGNGTRLTVT.